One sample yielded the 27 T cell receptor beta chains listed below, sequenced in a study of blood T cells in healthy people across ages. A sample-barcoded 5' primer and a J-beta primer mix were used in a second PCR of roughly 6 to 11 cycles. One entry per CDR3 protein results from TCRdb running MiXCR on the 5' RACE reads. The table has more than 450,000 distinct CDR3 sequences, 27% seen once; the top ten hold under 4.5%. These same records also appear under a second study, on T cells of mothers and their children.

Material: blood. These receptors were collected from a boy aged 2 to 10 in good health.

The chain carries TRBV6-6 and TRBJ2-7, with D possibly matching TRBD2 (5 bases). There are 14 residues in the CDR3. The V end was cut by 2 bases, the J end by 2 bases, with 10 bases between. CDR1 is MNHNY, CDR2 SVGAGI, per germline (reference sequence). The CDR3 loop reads CASSYGESPYEQYF. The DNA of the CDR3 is TGTGCCAGCAGTTACGGGGAGTCCCCCTACGAGCAGTACTTC.

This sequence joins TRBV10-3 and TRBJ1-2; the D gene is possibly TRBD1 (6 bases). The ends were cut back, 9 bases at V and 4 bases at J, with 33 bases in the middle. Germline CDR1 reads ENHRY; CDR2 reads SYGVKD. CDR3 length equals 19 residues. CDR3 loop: CAIRGGQGALETKRYGYTF. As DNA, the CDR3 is TGTGCCATTAGAGGGGGGCAGGGCGCATTGGAGACAAAACGCTATGGCTACACCTTC.

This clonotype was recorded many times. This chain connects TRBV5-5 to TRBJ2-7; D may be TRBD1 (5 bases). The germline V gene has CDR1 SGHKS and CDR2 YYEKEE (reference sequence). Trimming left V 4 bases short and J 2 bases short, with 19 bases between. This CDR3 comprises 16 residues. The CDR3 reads CASSGIGQEKTYEQYF. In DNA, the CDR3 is TGTGCCAGCAGCGGAATCGGACAAGAAAAAACCTACGAGCAGTACTTC.

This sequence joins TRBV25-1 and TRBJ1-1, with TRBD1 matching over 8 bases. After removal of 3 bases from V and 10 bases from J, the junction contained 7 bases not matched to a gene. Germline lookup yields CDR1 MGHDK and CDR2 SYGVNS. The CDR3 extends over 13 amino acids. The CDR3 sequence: CASSDLHRGRAFF. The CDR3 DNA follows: TGTGCCAGCAGTGACTTACACAGGGGGAGAGCTTTCTTT.

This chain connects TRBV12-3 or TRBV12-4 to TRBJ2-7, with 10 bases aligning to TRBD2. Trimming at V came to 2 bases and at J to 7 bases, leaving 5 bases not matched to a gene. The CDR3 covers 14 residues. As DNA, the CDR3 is TGTGCCAGCAGTTTAAGCGGGAGGGAGAGGGAGCAGTACTTC. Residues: CASSLSGREREQYF.

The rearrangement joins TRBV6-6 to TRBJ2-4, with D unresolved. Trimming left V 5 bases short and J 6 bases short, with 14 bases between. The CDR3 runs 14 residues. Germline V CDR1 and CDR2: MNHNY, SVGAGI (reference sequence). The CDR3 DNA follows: TGTGCCAGCAGTAAGAAGGGTGTTGGAAACATTCAGTACTTC. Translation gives CASSKKGVGNIQYF.

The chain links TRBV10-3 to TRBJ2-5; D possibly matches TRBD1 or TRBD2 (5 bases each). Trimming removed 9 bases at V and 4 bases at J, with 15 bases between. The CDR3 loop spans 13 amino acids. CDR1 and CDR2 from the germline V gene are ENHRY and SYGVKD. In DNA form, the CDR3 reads TGTGCCATGTCCGGGACCCATCTAGAGACCCAGTACTTC. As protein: CAMSGTHLETQYF.

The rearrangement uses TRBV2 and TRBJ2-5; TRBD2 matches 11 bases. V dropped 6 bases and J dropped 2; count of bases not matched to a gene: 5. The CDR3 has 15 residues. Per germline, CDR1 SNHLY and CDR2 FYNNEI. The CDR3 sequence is CASRPGLAVQETQYF. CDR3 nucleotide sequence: TGTGCCAGCAGGCCGGGACTAGCGGTACAAGAGACCCAGTACTTC.

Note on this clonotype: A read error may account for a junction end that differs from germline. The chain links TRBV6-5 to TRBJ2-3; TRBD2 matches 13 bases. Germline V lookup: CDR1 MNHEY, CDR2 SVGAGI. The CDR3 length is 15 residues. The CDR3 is CAGRGLAGLEDTQYF. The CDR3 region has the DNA TGTGCCGGCAGGGGACTAGCGGGATTGGAAGATACGCAGTATTTT.

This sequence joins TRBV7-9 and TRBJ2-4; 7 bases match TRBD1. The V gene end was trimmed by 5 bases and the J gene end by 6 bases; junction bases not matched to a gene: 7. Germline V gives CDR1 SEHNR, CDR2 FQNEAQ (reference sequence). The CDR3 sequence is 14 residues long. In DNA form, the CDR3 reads TGTGCCAGCAGCAGAGGACAGGTCCTAAACATTCAGTACTTC. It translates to CASSRGQVLNIQYF.

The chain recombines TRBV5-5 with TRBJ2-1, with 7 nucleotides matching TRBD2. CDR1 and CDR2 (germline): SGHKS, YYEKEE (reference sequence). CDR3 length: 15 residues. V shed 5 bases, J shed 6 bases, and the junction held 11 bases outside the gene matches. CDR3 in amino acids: CASRDRDYEGNEQFF. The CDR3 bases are TGTGCCAGCAGAGACCGGGACTATGAGGGCAATGAGCAGTTCTTC.

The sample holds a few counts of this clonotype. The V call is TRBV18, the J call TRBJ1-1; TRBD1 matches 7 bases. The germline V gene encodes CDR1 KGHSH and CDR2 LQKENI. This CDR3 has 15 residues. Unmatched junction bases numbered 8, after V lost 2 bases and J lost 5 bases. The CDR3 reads CASSPGEGARTEAFF. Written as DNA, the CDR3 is TGTGCCAGCTCACCAGGAGAGGGGGCGAGGACTGAAGCTTTCTTT.

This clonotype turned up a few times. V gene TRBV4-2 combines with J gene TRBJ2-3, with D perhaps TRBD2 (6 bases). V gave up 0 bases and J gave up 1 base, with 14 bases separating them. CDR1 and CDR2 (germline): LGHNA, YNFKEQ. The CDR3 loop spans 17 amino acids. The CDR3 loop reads CASSQEAVAVRTDTQYF. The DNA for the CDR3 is TGTGCCAGCAGCCAAGAGGCGGTAGCGGTGCGCACAGATACGCAGTATTTT.

CDR3 sequence reads: CSVPGRAKGANVLTF. The CDR3 DNA follows: TGCAGCGTCCCCGGACGGGCTAAAGGGGCCAACGTCCTGACTTTC. The chain couples TRBV29-1 to TRBJ2-6; D gene uncertain. Germline loops: CDR1 SQVTM, CDR2 ANQGSEA. V lost 6 bases and J 4 bases, leaving 16 bases between the germline ends. This CDR3 is 15 amino acids long.

CDR3 DNA sequence: TGTGCCTGGAGTGTAGACAGGCTATCTGGAAACACCATATATTTT. Translating it yields CAWSVDRLSGNTIYF. The V gene is TRBV30, the J gene TRBJ1-3; a possible D gene is TRBD1 (6 bases). Trimming removed 0 bases from V and 1 base from J, with 10 bases in between. Germline V lookup: CDR1 GTSNPN, CDR2 SVGIG (reference sequence). This CDR3 is 15 amino acids long.

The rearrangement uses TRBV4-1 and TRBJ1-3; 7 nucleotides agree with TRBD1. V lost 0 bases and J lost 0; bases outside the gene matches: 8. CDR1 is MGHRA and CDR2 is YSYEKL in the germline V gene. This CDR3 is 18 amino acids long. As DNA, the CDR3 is TGCGCCAGCAGCCAAGAAGGTCTGACAGGGATCTCTGGAAACACCATATATTTT. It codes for CASSQEGLTGISGNTIYF.

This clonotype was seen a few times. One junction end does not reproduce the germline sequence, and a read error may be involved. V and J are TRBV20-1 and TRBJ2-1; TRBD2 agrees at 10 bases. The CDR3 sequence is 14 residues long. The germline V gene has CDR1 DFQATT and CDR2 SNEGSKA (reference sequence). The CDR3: CSARAGGPGNEQFF. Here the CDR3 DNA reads TGCAGTGCGAGAGCGGGAGGGCCGGGCAATGAGCAGTTCTTC.

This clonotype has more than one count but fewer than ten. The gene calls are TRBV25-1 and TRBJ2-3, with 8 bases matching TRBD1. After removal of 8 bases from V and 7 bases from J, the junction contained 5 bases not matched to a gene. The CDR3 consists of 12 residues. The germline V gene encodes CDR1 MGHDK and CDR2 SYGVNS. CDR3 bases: TGTGCCAGCTCAGGGGGCTTTAATACGCAGTATTTT. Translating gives CASSGGFNTQYF.

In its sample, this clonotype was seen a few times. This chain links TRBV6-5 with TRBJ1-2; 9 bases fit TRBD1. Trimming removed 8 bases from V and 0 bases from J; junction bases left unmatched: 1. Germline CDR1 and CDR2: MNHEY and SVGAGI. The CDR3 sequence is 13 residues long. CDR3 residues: CASRTGANYGYTF. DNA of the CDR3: TGTGCCAGCCGGACAGGGGCTAACTATGGCTACACCTTC.

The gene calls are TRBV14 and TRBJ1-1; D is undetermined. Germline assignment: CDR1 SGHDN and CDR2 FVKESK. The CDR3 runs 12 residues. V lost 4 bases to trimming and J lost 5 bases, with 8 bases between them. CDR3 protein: CASSRRWTEAFF. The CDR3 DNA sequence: TGTGCCAGCAGCCGTAGATGGACTGAAGCTTTCTTT. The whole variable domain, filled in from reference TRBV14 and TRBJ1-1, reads EAGVTQFPSHSVIEKGQTVTLRCDPISGHDNLYWYRRVMGKEIKFLLHFVKESKQDESGMPNNRFLAERTGGTYSTLKVQPAELEDSGVYFCASSRRWTEAFFGQGTRLTVV.

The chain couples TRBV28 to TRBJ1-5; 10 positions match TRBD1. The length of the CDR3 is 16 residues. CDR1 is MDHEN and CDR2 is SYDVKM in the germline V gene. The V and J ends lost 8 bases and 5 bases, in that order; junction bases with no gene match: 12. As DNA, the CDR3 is TGTGCCAGCGGGGACAGGGGCTCGGGTCGACATCAGCCCCAGCATTTT. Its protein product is CASGDRGSGRHQPQHF.

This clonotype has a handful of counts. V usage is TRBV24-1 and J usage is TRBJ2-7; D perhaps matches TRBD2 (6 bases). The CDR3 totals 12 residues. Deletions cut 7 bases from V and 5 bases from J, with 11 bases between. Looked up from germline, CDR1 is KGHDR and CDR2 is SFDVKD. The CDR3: CATRNWRDEQYF. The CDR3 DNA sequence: TGTGCCACCAGGAATTGGAGGGACGAGCAGTACTTC.

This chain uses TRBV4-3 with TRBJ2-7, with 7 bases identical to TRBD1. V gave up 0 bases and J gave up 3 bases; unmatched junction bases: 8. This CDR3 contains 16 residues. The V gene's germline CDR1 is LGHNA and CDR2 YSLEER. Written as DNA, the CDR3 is TGCGCCAGCAGCCAAGATTGGAGGACAGGCTACTACGAGCAGTACTTC. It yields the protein CASSQDWRTGYYEQYF.

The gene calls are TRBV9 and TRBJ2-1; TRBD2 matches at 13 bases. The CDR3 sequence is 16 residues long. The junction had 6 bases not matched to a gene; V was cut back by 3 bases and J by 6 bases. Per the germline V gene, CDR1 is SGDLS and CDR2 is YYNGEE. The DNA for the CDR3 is TGTGCCAGCAGCGCCCGAACTAGCGGGAGGGGCAATGAGCAGTTCTTC. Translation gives CASSARTSGRGNEQFF. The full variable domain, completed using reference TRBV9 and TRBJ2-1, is DSGVTQTPKHLITATGQRVTLRCSPRSGDLSVYWYQQSLDQGLQFLIQYYNGEERAKGNILERFSAQQFPDLHSELNLSSLELGDSALYFCASSARTSGRGNEQFFGPGTRLTVL.

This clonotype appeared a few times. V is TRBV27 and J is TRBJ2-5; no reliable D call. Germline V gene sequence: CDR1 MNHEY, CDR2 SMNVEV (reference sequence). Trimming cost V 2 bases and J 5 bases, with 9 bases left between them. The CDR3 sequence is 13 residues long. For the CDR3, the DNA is TGTGCCAGCAGTTTAAGGGCCAGCGAGACCCAGTACTTC. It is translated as CASSLRASETQYF.

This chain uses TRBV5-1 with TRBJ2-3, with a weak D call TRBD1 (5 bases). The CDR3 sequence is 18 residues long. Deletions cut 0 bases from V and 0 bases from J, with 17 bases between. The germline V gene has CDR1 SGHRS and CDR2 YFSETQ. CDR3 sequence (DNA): TGCGCCAGCAGCTTGGAAGGGGATTTCTTTACTAGCACAGATACGCAGTATTTT. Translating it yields CASSLEGDFFTSTDTQYF.

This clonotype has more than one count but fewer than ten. CDR3: CASSLGMRGQAAFF. The CDR3 bases are TGCGCCAGCAGCTTGGGTATGAGGGGTCAGGCAGCTTTCTTT. The V gene is TRBV5-1, the J gene TRBJ1-1; D is possibly TRBD1 (5 bases). Trimming shortened V by 0 bases and J by 10 bases, and 16 bases separated the two germline ends. The germline gives CDR1 SGHRS, CDR2 YFSETQ. This CDR3 is 14 amino acids long.